This is a list of T cell receptor beta chains from one sample in a study of T cell responses to AZD1222 COVID-19 vaccine. Here immunoSEQ multiplex PCR was the method, and the copy in TCRdb shows in-frame clones only, minus some. The sample records around 140,000 clones, about 90% being singletons. This specimen consisted of peripheral blood, obtained 28 days after the second AZD1222 dose. These receptors were collected from an adult who received the AZD1222 COVID-19 vaccine. The CDR3 runs from the conserved cysteine through the conserved F or W. D genes are given only for firm matches. Clone sizes are given selectively: once, few, many, or a class where the clone is expanded.

v_call	clone_size	d_call	j_call	cdr3_aa	cdr3_nt
TRBV18	NA	NA	TRBJ1-5	CASSPGGLDQPQHF	TGTGCCAGCTCACCAGGAGGGCTCGATCAGCCCCAGCATTTT
TRBV27	NA	NA	TRBJ1-4	CASSPTPERPEKLFF	TGTGCCAGCAGTCCCACTCCAGAACGCCCAGAAAAACTGTTTTTT
TRBV19	NA	NA	TRBJ1-3	CASSIGRGANSGNTIYF	TGTGCCAGTAGTATAGGGAGGGGGGCGAACTCTGGAAACACCATATATTTT
TRBV5-1	NA	NA	TRBJ1-2	CASSPLEGAYGYTF	TGCGCCAGCAGCCCGTTGGAGGGTGCCTATGGCTACACCTTC
TRBV2	NA	NA	TRBJ1-3	CASSELWRGNTIYF	TGTGCCAGCAGTGAGCTTTGGAGGGGAAACACCATATATTTT
TRBV27	NA	TRBD1	TRBJ1-2	CASSPGQAPLNYGYTF	TGTGCCAGCAGTCCAGGACAGGCCCCGCTAAACTATGGCTACACCTTC
TRBV12-3/TRBV12-4	NA	NA	TRBJ1-2	CASSFDNYGYTF	TGTGCCAGCAGTTTTGATAACTATGGCTACACCTTC
TRBV27	NA	NA	TRBJ1-6	CATSQGWGNSPLHF	TGTGCCACCTCACAGGGTTGGGGAAATTCACCCCTCCACTTT
TRBV11-2	NA	NA	TRBJ1-3	CASRKGSSGNTIYF	TGTGCCAGCAGGAAAGGGAGCTCTGGAAACACCATATATTTT
TRBV5-4	NA	NA	TRBJ2-1	CAEGGVSNNEQFF	TGTGCCGAAGGGGGGGTCTCCAACAATGAGCAGTTCTTC
TRBV12-3/TRBV12-4	NA	NA	TRBJ1-1	CATTGPTEAFF	TGTGCCACTACAGGGCCCACTGAAGCTTTCTTT
TRBV5-1	NA	NA	TRBJ1-1	CASSLLIEGTEAFF	TGCGCCAGCAGCTTGCTGATCGAAGGCACTGAAGCTTTCTTT
TRBV7-8	NA	NA	TRBJ2-5	CASSLMKTQYF	TGTGCCAGCAGCTTAATGAAGACCCAGTACTTC
TRBV19	few	TRBD1	TRBJ2-7	CASNPGQGTYEQYF	TGTGCCAGTAACCCGGGACAGGGGACCTACGAGCAGTACTTC
TRBV5-1	few	NA	TRBJ1-2	CASSLEQSYGYTF	TGCGCCAGCAGCTTAGAACAGTCCTATGGCTACACCTTC
TRBV19	once	TRBD1	TRBJ1-1	CASSIGQGRNTEAFF	TGTGCCAGTAGTATAGGACAGGGGCGGAACACTGAAGCTTTCTTT
TRBV7-8	NA	NA	TRBJ1-5	CASSLWAREGNQPQHF	TGTGCCAGCAGCTTATGGGCCAGGGAAGGCAATCAGCCCCAGCATTTT
TRBV18	NA	TRBD1	TRBJ1-1	CASSPWTGGTEAFF	TGTGCCAGCTCACCTTGGACAGGGGGCACTGAAGCTTTCTTT
TRBV19	NA	TRBD2	TRBJ2-1	CASSLAGPTTSYNEQFF	TGTGCCAGTAGTCTAGCGGGCCCAACCACATCCTACAATGAGCAGTTCTTC
TRBV7-9	NA	NA	TRBJ1-1	CASSVLGGLPEAFF	TGTGCCAGCAGCGTGCTGGGGGGGCTGCCTGAAGCTTTCTTT
TRBV7-9	once	NA	TRBJ2-7	CASALGGPLMGQYF	TGTGCCAGCGCCTTGGGGGGGCCTTTAATGGGGCAGTACTTC
TRBV25-1	NA	NA	TRBJ2-1	CASSLGGGPYNEQFF	TGTGCCAGCAGCCTTGGGGGGGGGCCCTACAATGAGCAGTTCTTC
TRBV2	NA	NA	TRBJ1-5	CATGPSNQPQHF	TGTGCCACCGGACCGAGCAATCAGCCCCAGCATTTT
TRBV6-4	NA	NA	TRBJ2-3	CASSEEPYTDTQYF	TGTGCCAGCAGTGAAGAGCCTTACACAGATACGCAGTATTTT
TRBV7-2	NA	NA	TRBJ1-1	CASSLYRQLMNTEAFF	TGTGCCAGCAGCTTGTATCGTCAGCTCATGAACACTGAAGCTTTCTTT
TRBV5-1	once	TRBD1	TRBJ2-1	CASSLGQGWEQFF	TGCGCCAGCAGCCTCGGACAGGGGTGGGAGCAGTTCTTC
TRBV6-5	NA	NA	TRBJ2-3	CASSKTFLGTDTQYF	TGTGCCAGCAGCAAGACATTCTTGGGCACAGATACGCAGTATTTT
TRBV5-4	NA	NA	TRBJ2-5	CASSLDMGETQYF	TGTGCCAGCAGCCTCGACATGGGGGAGACCCAGTACTTC
TRBV10-1	NA	TRBD2	TRBJ2-7	CASLRRGGSYEQYF	TGCGCCAGTCTTAGGCGGGGGGGGTCCTACGAGCAGTACTTC
TRBV24-1	NA	NA	TRBJ2-3	CATSDPGADTQYF	TGTGCCACCAGTGATCCGGGAGCAGATACGCAGTATTTT
TRBV15	NA	NA	TRBJ2-3	CATSNPRDTQYF	TGTGCCACCAGCAACCCTAGAGATACGCAGTATTTT
TRBV5-8	NA	TRBD1	TRBJ2-6	CASSRTGGAGANVLTF	TGTGCCAGCAGCAGGACAGGGGGCGCTGGGGCCAACGTCCTGACTTTC
TRBV27	NA	NA	TRBJ2-7	CASSPYRVAASYEQYF	TGTGCCAGCAGTCCATACAGGGTTGCAGCCTCCTACGAGCAGTACTTC
TRBV5-8	few	NA	TRBJ1-3	CASSLGLAGNTIYF	TGTGCCAGCAGCTTAGGACTGGCTGGAAACACCATATATTTT
TRBV28	NA	NA	TRBJ1-2	CASSPGVNYGYTF	TGTGCCAGCTCCCCAGGAGTAAACTATGGCTACACCTTC
TRBV6-5	NA	TRBD1	TRBJ2-7	CASTPGQGSNEQYF	TGTGCCAGCACCCCGGGACAGGGTTCCAACGAGCAGTACTTC
TRBV9	NA	NA	TRBJ1-6	CASSDPSSYNSPLHF	TGTGCCAGCAGCGACCCTAGCTCCTATAATTCACCCCTCCACTTT
TRBV7-9	once	NA	TRBJ2-5	CAITGRQPQETQYF	TGTGCCATCACGGGCCGACAGCCTCAAGAGACCCAGTACTTC
TRBV24-1	NA	NA	TRBJ1-5	CATSDAHQPQHF	TGTGCCACCAGTGATGCTCATCAGCCCCAGCATTTT
TRBV24-1	once	TRBD1	TRBJ2-3	CATSDPGQLGTQYF	TGTGCCACCAGTGACCCGGGACAGCTCGGTACGCAGTATTTT
TRBV18	NA	TRBD2	TRBJ2-1	CASSPMREGGNEQFF	TGTGCCAGCTCCCCAATGCGGGAGGGAGGGAATGAGCAGTTCTTC
TRBV4-2	NA	TRBD2	TRBJ2-7	CASSQVAGGGLEQYF	TGTGCCAGCAGCCAAGTGGCGGGGGGCGGCTTGGAGCAGTACTTC
TRBV28	NA	TRBD1	TRBJ2-1	CASSSPRDRVGEQFF	TGTGCCAGCAGTTCGCCCCGGGACAGGGTTGGTGAGCAGTTCTTC
TRBV7-3	NA	TRBD2	TRBJ2-1	CASSSRGLEDEQFF	TGTGCCAGCAGCTCCCGGGGACTAGAGGATGAGCAGTTCTTC
TRBV19	NA	NA	TRBJ1-1	CASMWNTEAFF	TGTGCCAGTATGTGGAACACTGAAGCTTTCTTT
TRBV5-6	NA	NA	TRBJ2-1	CASSLRLAPINEQFF	TGTGCCAGCAGCTTGAGGCTAGCGCCGATCAATGAGCAGTTCTTC
TRBV7-2	NA	NA	TRBJ1-2	CASSLGPKAEPNYGYTF	TGTGCCAGCAGCTTAGGGCCGAAGGCTGAACCAAACTATGGCTACACCTTC
TRBV6-6	NA	NA	TRBJ1-1	CASIPGQLNTEAFF	TGTGCCAGCATTCCGGGGCAGCTGAACACTGAAGCTTTCTTT
TRBV5-1	NA	TRBD2	TRBJ2-2	CASNWAGGGTGELFF	TGCGCCAGCAATTGGGCGGGAGGAGGCACCGGGGAGCTGTTTTTT
TRBV9	NA	NA	TRBJ1-2	CASSYDRNANYGYTF	TGTGCCAGCAGTTATGACCGAAATGCTAACTATGGCTACACCTTC
TRBV2	NA	NA	TRBJ1-1	CASSDRVGNTEAFF	TGTGCCAGCAGTGATCGGGTGGGGAACACTGAAGCTTTCTTT
TRBV19	NA	NA	TRBJ1-1	CASSRAHITEAFF	TGTGCCAGTAGTAGAGCGCACATCACTGAAGCTTTCTTT
TRBV29-1	few	TRBD1	TRBJ2-7	CSVAPDRGVIMGEQYF	TGCAGCGTCGCCCCTGACAGGGGGGTTATCATGGGCGAGCAGTACTTC